The 22 T cell receptor beta chains below all came from one sample that was sequenced in a study of graft-versus-host responses after intestinal transplantation. TCRdb keeps only in-frame clones here, not all; method: immunoSEQ multiplex PCR. This table holds around 43,000 clones, roughly nine tenths found once. The material sequenced was PBMCs, taken 524 days after transplant. These receptors were obtained from a human patient who received an intestinal transplant, so some T cells may come from the graft donor.

V usage is TRBV7-2 and J usage is TRBJ2-7; possible D gene TRBD1, 6 bases. The CDR3 consists of 14 residues. Trimming left V 7 bases short and J 0 bases short, with 13 bases between. The V gene's germline CDR1 is SGHTA and CDR2 FQGNSA. DNA of the CDR3: TGTGCCAGCACCTCCAACAGGGCCTCCTACGAGCAGTACTTC. This sequence encodes CASTSNRASYEQYF.

This chain joins TRBV5-8 and TRBJ2-6, with D uncertain. CDR3 length: 17 amino acids. From germline, CDR1 is SGHTS and CDR2 YDEGEE. V lost 6 bases, J lost 5 bases, and 21 bases lay in between. CDR3 loop: CASTSGHPQSRANVLTF. DNA of the CDR3: TGTGCCAGCACATCGGGTCATCCACAAAGTCGGGCCAACGTCCTGACTTTC.

The chain carries TRBV11-2 and TRBJ2-5; no reliable D call. CDR1 and CDR2 (germline): SGHAT, FQNNGV. The CDR3 consists of 14 residues. Trimming shortened V by 5 bases and J by 2 bases, and 12 bases separated the two germline ends. The CDR3 here is CASSRFRLQETQYF. The CDR3 DNA sequence: TGTGCCAGCAGCCGTTTCAGATTACAAGAGACCCAGTACTTC.

This chain links TRBV7-9 with TRBJ1-2; possible D gene TRBD1, 6 bases. Germline V CDR1 and CDR2: SEHNR, FQNEAQ (reference sequence). There are 14 residues in the CDR3. Trimming removed 6 bases from V and 0 bases from J, with 11 bases in between. In DNA form, the CDR3 reads TGTGCCAGCAGTAGGGACATTGCTAACTATGGCTACACCTTC. Translating gives CASSRDIANYGYTF.

This chain joins TRBV5-6 and TRBJ2-7; D unclear. Deletions cut 0 bases from V and 5 bases from J, with 3 bases between. This CDR3 has 11 amino acids. CDR1 and CDR2 from the germline V gene are SGHDT and YYEEEE. DNA for the CDR3: TGTGCCAGCAGCTTGGGCCACGAGCAGTACTTC. It codes for CASSLGHEQYF. Based on the CDR3 plus reference TRBV5-6 and TRBJ2-7, the full variable domain is DAGVTQSPTHLIKTRGQQVTLRCSPKSGHDTVSWYQQALGQGPQFIFQYYEEEERQRGNFPDRFSGHQFPNYSSELNVNALLLGDSALYLCASSLGHEQYFGPGTRLTVT.

The chain links TRBV30 to TRBJ2-7; 9 positions match TRBD1. Germline-derived CDR1 and CDR2 are GTSNPN and SVGIG (reference sequence). The CDR3 is made up of 14 amino acids. After removal of 4 bases from V and 3 bases from J, the junction contained 7 bases not matched to a gene. CDR3 region: CAWKRRDRVYEQYF. The CDR3 nucleotides are TGTGCCTGGAAACGCCGGGACAGGGTCTACGAGCAGTACTTC.

The chain combines TRBV27 with TRBJ1-5, with D tentatively TRBD1 (5 bases). The CDR3 consists of 14 residues. Germline lookup yields CDR1 MNHEY and CDR2 SMNVEV (reference sequence). V was cut by 3 bases and J by 0 bases, with 6 bases left in between. CDR3 sequence reads: CASSFDSSNQPQHF. CDR3 nucleotide sequence: TGTGCCAGCAGTTTCGACAGTAGCAATCAGCCCCAGCATTTT.

J is TRBJ2-7 and V is TRBV5-1, with 7 bases fitting TRBD2. Trimming took 2 bases from V and 0 from J; bases not matched to a gene: 5. CDR3 size: 15 residues. The germline V gene encodes CDR1 SGHRS and CDR2 YFSETQ. CDR3: CASSFFGGSSYEQYF. CDR3 bases: TGCGCCAGCAGCTTCTTTGGCGGGAGCTCCTACGAGCAGTACTTC.

This chain links TRBV19 with TRBJ1-3; TRBD1 aligns across 7 bases. Germline CDR1 reads LNHDA; CDR2 reads SQIVND (reference sequence). V was clipped by 5 bases and J by 3 bases; unmatched bases: 10. CDR3 length: 16 residues. This CDR3 is CASSLRTGALGNTIYF. Here the CDR3 DNA reads TGTGCCAGTAGTCTTCGGACAGGAGCCCTTGGAAACACCATATATTTT.

This clone was counted once. The chain combines TRBV6-6 with TRBJ2-7; D gene ambiguous. The germline CDR1 and CDR2 sequences are MNHNY and SVGAGI (reference sequence). This CDR3 has 13 amino acids. Trimming stripped 1 base from V and 1 base from J, with 5 bases between. CDR3 nucleotides: TGTGCCAGCAGTTACTTCATATCCTACGAGCAGTACTTC. Translating gives CASSYFISYEQYF.

The V and J genes are TRBV6-1 and TRBJ1-5, with 7 bases that match TRBD1. Germline CDR1 MNHNS, CDR2 SASEGT. V lost 7 bases to trimming and J lost 0 bases; unmatched junction nucleotides: 6. This CDR3 contains 15 residues. The CDR3 spells CASTRTGDSNQPQHF. CDR3 in DNA: TGTGCCAGCACCCGGACAGGAGATAGCAATCAGCCCCAGCATTTT.

The chain links TRBV6-5 to TRBJ1-5; D perhaps matches TRBD1 (6 bases). The CDR3 covers 12 residues. V was pared by 1 base and J by 9 bases, with 7 bases between. CDR1 MNHEY and CDR2 SVGAGI come from the germline V gene. CDR3 bases: TGTGCCAGCAGTTACTTCAGGGGGCCCCAGCATTTT. Its protein is CASSYFRGPQHF.

CDR3 loop: CASRPQTGTGLFDEQFF. CDR3 nucleotides: TGCGCCAGCAGGCCTCAGACCGGGACAGGGTTATTCGATGAGCAGTTCTTC. The chain is built from TRBV4-1 and TRBJ2-1; 9 nucleotides line up with TRBD1. Germline V lookup: CDR1 MGHRA, CDR2 YSYEKL. The ends lost 6 bases at V and 8 bases at J; junction bases unmatched: 17. The CDR3 runs to 17 residues.

The V and J genes are TRBV27 and TRBJ2-7; D uncertain. Trimming cost V 3 bases and J 0 bases, with 12 bases left between them. Germline CDR1 is MNHEY and CDR2 is SMNVEV (reference sequence). This CDR3 region has 15 residues. CDR3: CASSFLDQVSYEQYF. The CDR3 region has the DNA TGTGCCAGCAGTTTCCTGGACCAAGTCTCCTACGAGCAGTACTTC.

The chain recombines TRBV6-6 with TRBJ2-5; 10 bases fit TRBD1. The CDR3 length is 15 residues. V gave up 2 bases and J gave up 5 bases; unmatched junction bases: 5. CDR1 and CDR2 from the germline V gene are MNHNY and SVGAGI (reference sequence). In nucleotides, the CDR3 is TGTGCCAGCAGTTACAACCGGGACAGGGGTGAGACCCAGTACTTC. It is translated as CASSYNRDRGETQYF.

The chain has TRBV6-1 and TRBJ1-4; the D gene is possibly TRBD1 (6 bases). Trimming removed 8 bases from V and 4 bases from J, with 11 bases in between. Germline V gene sequence: CDR1 MNHNS, CDR2 SASEGT. CDR3 length equals 13 residues. CDR3 DNA sequence: TGTGCCAGCGGCGGCAGGGGTAATGAAAAACTGTTTTTT. Translated: CASGGRGNEKLFF.

This clone was observed a single time. This chain connects TRBV5-1 to TRBJ2-7, with no clear D. V shed 0 bases and J shed 6 bases, with 7 bases lying between them. This CDR3 is built from 12 residues. From germline, CDR1 is SGHRS and CDR2 YFSETQ. Here the CDR3 DNA reads TGCGCCAGCAGCTTGGGTTCCCTCGAGCAGTACTTC. It encodes CASSLGSLEQYF.

This chain links TRBV19 with TRBJ2-1; 13 positions match TRBD2. This CDR3 is 17 amino acids long. The germline CDR1 and CDR2 sequences are LNHDA and SQIVND (reference sequence). V dropped 2 bases and J dropped 4; count of bases not matched to a gene: 5. This chain's CDR3 is CASSIRGLAGIYNEQFF. Written as DNA, the CDR3 is TGTGCCAGTAGTATAAGGGGACTAGCGGGGATTTACAATGAGCAGTTCTTC.

The chain has TRBV29-1 and TRBJ1-1, with TRBD1 as a possible D gene (5 bases). Germline values: CDR1 SQVTM, CDR2 ANQGSEA. The ends were cut back, 7 bases at V and 8 bases at J, with 14 bases in the middle. The CDR3 extends over 11 amino acids. This chain's CDR3 is CSAQGGVEAFF. CDR3 in DNA: TGCAGCGCACAAGGAGGGGTCGAAGCTTTCTTT. Drawing the rest from reference TRBV29-1 and TRBJ1-1, the complete variable domain is SAVISQKPSRDICQRGTSLTIQCQVDSQVTMMFWYRQQPGQSLTLIATANQGSEATYESGFVIDKFPISRPNLTFSTLTVSNMSPEDSSIYLCSAQGGVEAFFGQGTRLTVV.

This rearrangement joins TRBV29-1 to TRBJ2-7, with a possible D match to TRBD1 (6 bases). This CDR3 is built from 13 residues. CDR1 is SQVTM and CDR2 is ANQGSEA in the germline V gene. V lost 2 bases and J lost 1, with 9 bases in between. DNA of the CDR3: TGCAGCGTTGAAAGTGGGACATCCTACGAGCAGTACTTC. It specifies CSVESGTSYEQYF.

The chain carries TRBV5-1 and TRBJ2-2; D is uncertain. V was clipped by 4 bases and J by 3 bases, with 4 bases between them. The CDR3 spans 12 residues. The germline V gene has CDR1 SGHRS and CDR2 YFSETQ. This CDR3 is CASSRDTGELFF. The CDR3 DNA reads TGCGCCAGCAGCAGGGACACCGGGGAGCTGTTTTTT.

The DNA for the CDR3 is TGTGCCAGCAGTTCACCGGGACAGGTGTCGGTTGGGACCATATATTTT. Amino acids: CASSSPGQVSVGTIYF. The gene calls are TRBV28 and TRBJ1-3; 8 bases match TRBD1. This CDR3 has 16 amino acids. J gave up 10 bases and V 4 bases, and 15 bases lay outside the gene matches. Germline V gene data show CDR1 as MDHEN and CDR2 as SYDVKM. The full variable domain, with the rest looked up from reference TRBV28 and TRBJ1-3, is DVKVTQSSRYLVKRTGEKVFLECVQDMDHENMFWYRQDPGLGLRLIYFSYDVKMKEKGDIPEGYSVSREKKERFSLILESASTNQTSMYLCASSSPGQVSVGTIYFGEGSWLTVV.